This T cell receptor beta chain appears in the sequencing data of a study of T cells after yellow fever vaccination. Background on the study: SMART-Seq v4 Ultra Low Input prepared libraries from low-cell fractions.

Study-level points and caveats: Few clonotypes appeared in both CD4 and CD8 compartments. Most primary-vaccination clones reappeared after the booster (about 97% CD4, about 88% CD8).

Germline CDR1 is SGDLS and CDR2 is YYNGEE. The CDR3 is 15 residues long. V lost 4 bases and J 0 bases, leaving 10 bases between the germline ends. As TCR cDNA was made by 5'RACE template switching, a universal primer site and UMIs were added. TCRdb processed the 5' RACE reads anew with MiXCR; each CDR3 protein has one entry. The table shows approximately 96,000 distinct CDR3 sequences, with almost 9% occurring only once. The chain links TRBV9 to TRBJ1-4, with a tentative D call TRBD1 (5 bases). This TCR came from a man between 18 and 29 years old who received the YFV17D yellow fever vaccine. Sample: CD8+ T cells not binding an NS4B(214-222) dextramer, sorted from PBMCs, taken around 16 days after the first yellow fever vaccination. For the CDR3, the DNA is TGTGCCAGCAGCTTAGGGGTTGCAACTAATGAAAAACTGTTTTTT. Translation: CASSLGVATNEKLFF.